This T cell receptor (beta chain) comes out of a study of CD8+ T cells in alopecia areata listed by TCRdb under 2018. Context from the whole study: The treated patients, all with moderate-to-severe alopecia areata, were enrolled in an open-label pilot trial of oral tofacitinib given at 5 to 10 mg twice daily. In both human patients and the C3H/HeJ mouse model, the study applied high-throughput TCRbeta sequencing to look at T cell clonal expansion in alopecia areata. Amplification of TCRbeta CDR3 regions was done by immunoSEQ multiplex PCR using 35 Vbeta forward primers and 13 Jbeta reverse primers. For the treated patients, the SALT score, which quantifies what percentage of scalp surface area is affected, served as the measure of disease severity. RNA came from the PAXgene miRNA kit for fixed scalp, the miRNeasy kit for PBMCs, and the RNeasy kit for mouse skin. Tofacitinib-treated patients had biopsies at baseline and at 4 and 24 weeks of treatment, with a later scalp biopsy in several patients. Tofacitinib was administered for 6 to 18 months, and 6 months of follow-up off drug were then conducted to assess delayed response and recurrence. Scalp clonality was compared among normal scalp (n=4), patchy alopecia areata scalp (n=8), and alopecia totalis/universalis scalp (n=8). Human TCRbeta sequencing covered scalp tissue and sorted CD4+ and CD8+ peripheral blood T cells from patchy and totalis/universalis alopecia areata patients and healthy controls.

Reading the label with the study, this specimen's time point is: around 29 days on oral tofacitinib. This specimen's treatment or condition label, per the study, means: oral pan-JAK inhibitor, 5-10 mg twice daily. Lesional scalp punch biopsies and peripheral blood were collected from alopecia areata patients. PBMCs were separated by density centrifugation and stained for CD3, CD4 and CD8, after which CD4+ and CD8+ T cells were sorted on a FACSAria. What the authors observed across the whole study: During tofacitinib treatment, many expanded lesional clones remained in scalp and blood, and this persistence may partly explain relapse after treatment is stopped. Higher clonality and more expanded CD8+ clones were observed in lesional scalp than in normal scalp, particularly in alopecia totalis/universalis, a finding suggestive of antigenic drive. TCR sequences shared between patients were less clear than in mice, possibly partly because of HLA diversity in the patient population. With tofacitinib, both scalp clonality and the number of expanded CD8+ clones among the top 100 scalp clones went down significantly. Because the treated cohort was small and had just a single nonresponder, larger studies are needed to establish links between baseline CD8+ expansion and response. Unlike mouse skin, which is dominated by gammadelta T cells, normal human skin has resident alphabeta T cells that are also sequenced, and this complicates analysis of the scalp TCR repertoire.

With respect to this clone: The antigen it binds to is not known. Per-nucleotide qualities are absent, and no much larger clonotype sits a single base away.

Receptors were amplified or captured by the immunoSEQ multiplex PCR assay. RNA was extracted from all samples and reverse transcribed into cDNA as template for TCR sequencing. SuperScript III was used for first-strand cDNA synthesis, primed with a 2:1 mix of oligo-dT and random hexamers. A synthetic immune receptor repertoire was used to gauge amplification bias, and whatever bias remained was removed computationally. The authors processed their data as follows. Raw reads were preprocessed to remove errors, and CDR3 was defined by IMGT conventions from the conserved cysteine to phenylalanine. Clonality was calculated as 1 minus Shannon entropy normalized by log2 of the number of productive unique TCRs. CD4 or CD8 identity of scalp clones was inferred by cross-referencing scalp TCRbeta sequences with sorted blood CD4 and CD8 repertoires. The immuneACCESS repertoire file appears here via TCRdb, limited to in-frame rearrangements. These files lack a portion of the clones; in checked studies, under half of the deficit traces to unresolved V genes, and the cause of the others is not known. That table supplies the V and J calls and clone size; D and trimming were determined from the DNA. The sample has 100,000 to 150,000 clones on record, approximately 60% of them singletons. Of the sample, 4.5% to 6% falls within the top ten clones.

From the cysteine up to the phenylalanine, the CDR3 has a length of 13 residues. Only the CDR3 DNA stays, 39 bases, in frame from base 1. The germline V gene gives CDR1 as KGHSH and CDR2 as LQKENI. V is cut by 3 bases and J by 4 bases, and the space between the germline ends is 7 bases. The sequence joins TRBV18 to TRBJ1-5, with the identity of the D gene unclear. The source was CD4+ T cells sorted from blood, collected at week 4, from a patient treated with tofacitinib. The clonotype was recovered from a human donor with alopecia areata. The DNA reads TGTGCCAGCTCACCCAACTCTAATCAGCCCCAGCATTTT. Its translation is CASSPNSNQPQHF.